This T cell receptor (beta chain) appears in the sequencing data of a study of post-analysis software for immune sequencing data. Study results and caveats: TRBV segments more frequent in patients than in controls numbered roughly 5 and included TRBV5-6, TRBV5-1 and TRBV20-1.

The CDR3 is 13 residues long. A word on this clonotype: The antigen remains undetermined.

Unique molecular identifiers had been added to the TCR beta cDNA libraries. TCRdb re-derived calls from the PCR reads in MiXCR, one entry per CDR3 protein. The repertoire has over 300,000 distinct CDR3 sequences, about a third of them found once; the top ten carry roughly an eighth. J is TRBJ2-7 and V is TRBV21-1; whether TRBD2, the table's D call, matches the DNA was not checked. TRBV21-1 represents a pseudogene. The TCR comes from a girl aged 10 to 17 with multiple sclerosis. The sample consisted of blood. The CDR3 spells CASSDTSGYEQYF. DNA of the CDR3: TGTGCCAGCAGCGATACTAGCGGTTACGAGCAGTACTTC.